The 31 T cell receptor beta chains given below trace back to one sample, sequenced in a study of blood T cell repertoires in COVID-19. Profiled with immunoSEQ multiplex PCR; TCRdb holds only in-frame clones, not every one. The sample has about 300,000 clones, approximately 83% seen once; the top ten hold 8% to 10%. Material for sequencing was peripheral blood. The source is a woman aged 50 to 60 who had recovered from COVID-19.

The chain employs TRBV6-2 or TRBV6-3 and TRBJ1-5; the D gene is possibly TRBD1 (5 bases). V was cut by 7 bases and J by 5 bases, with 24 bases left in between. The CDR3 is 17 residues long. CDR1 is MNHEY and CDR2 is SVGEGT in the germline V gene. CDR3 protein: CASTPTGGTFMDQPQHF. CDR3 bases: TGTGCCAGCACCCCGACGGGAGGGACGTTTATGGATCAGCCCCAGCATTTT.

This rearrangement joins TRBV6-2 or TRBV6-3 to TRBJ2-6, with 7 nucleotides matching TRBD1. J gave up 2 bases and V 5 bases, and 12 bases lay outside the gene matches. CDR1 is MNHEY and CDR2 is SVGEGT in the germline V gene. There are 18 residues in the CDR3. As DNA, the CDR3 is TGTGCCAGCAGTCACCGGGGACAGCTGAGTACTGGGGCCAACGTCCTGACTTTC. It codes for CASSHRGQLSTGANVLTF.

This clone was counted once. This chain uses TRBV29-1 with TRBJ2-5, with D tentatively TRBD2 (6 bases). With 0 bases removed from V and 2 bases from J, the gap between germline ends came to 7 bases. The CDR3 consists of 13 residues. Germline CDR1 and CDR2: SQVTM and ANQGSEA. In DNA form, the CDR3 reads TGCAGCGTTGAAGATCGGGGGCAAGAGACCCAGTACTTC. It translates to CSVEDRGQETQYF.

This sequence joins TRBV7-2 and TRBJ2-2, with D possibly being TRBD2 (6 bases). The CDR3 sequence is 16 residues long. V dropped 5 bases and J dropped 4 bases, with 17 bases sitting between them. The germline V gene has CDR1 SGHTA and CDR2 FQGNSA. The chain's CDR3 is CASSLEGGRPTGELFF. CDR3 DNA sequence: TGTGCCAGCAGCCTAGAGGGAGGCAGGCCCACCGGGGAGCTGTTTTTT.

V gene TRBV10-3 combines with J gene TRBJ2-4; 8 bases map to TRBD2. CDR1 ENHRY and CDR2 SYGVKD come from the germline V gene. The CDR3 length is 17 residues. V lost 3 bases and J lost 2; bases outside the gene matches: 9. The CDR3 bases are TGTGCCATCAGTGACTCGCGGGGGGCCTGGTCCAAAAACATTCAGTACTTC. It translates to CAISDSRGAWSKNIQYF.

This clone was recorded once. This sample also contains other DNA sequences that code for the same CDR3. The chain couples TRBV29-1 to TRBJ1-5; no reliable D call. The V and J ends lost 6 bases and 5 bases respectively, with 11 bases between them. Looked up from germline, CDR1 is SQVTM and CDR2 is ANQGSEA. There are 12 residues in the CDR3. CDR3 DNA: TGCAGCGTCTCAGGAAAAGATCAGCCCCAGCATTTT. This sequence encodes CSVSGKDQPQHF. Full variable domain (rest looked up from reference TRBV29-1 and TRBJ1-5): SAVISQKPSRDICQRGTSLTIQCQVDSQVTMMFWYRQQPGQSLTLIATANQGSEATYESGFVIDKFPISRPNLTFSTLTVSNMSPEDSSIYLCSVSGKDQPQHFGDGTRLSIL.

The chain links TRBV21-1 to TRBJ2-3; the table's D call TRBD1 went unverified against the DNA. TRBV21-1 is shown as a pseudogene. The CDR3 spans 18 residues. Here the CDR3 DNA reads TGTGCCAGCAGCAAAGTCCTCTCAGACAGGGAGTTTGCAGATACGCAGTATTTT. Protein sequence: CASSKVLSDREFADTQYF.

This chain connects TRBV5-1 to TRBJ2-3; D is uncertain. The germline V gene encodes CDR1 SGHRS and CDR2 YFSETQ. This CDR3 is 14 amino acids long. The V gene lost 1 base and the J gene lost 2 bases, with 8 bases spanning the gap. The CDR3 region has the DNA TGCGCCAGCAGCTTGCGACAAACCACAGATACGCAGTATTTT. Its translation: CASSLRQTTDTQYF.

This chain uses TRBV10-1 with TRBJ2-5; D unresolved. CDR3 length equals 9 residues. Germline CDR1 and CDR2: WNHNN and SYGVQD (reference sequence). Trimming cost V 8 bases and J 5 bases, with 3 bases left between them. The CDR3 DNA reads as TGCGCCAGCTCGGAGACCCAGTACTTC. It codes for CASSETQYF.

J is TRBJ2-7 and V is TRBV6-5; 8 bases match TRBD1. Trimming removed 0 bases from V and 11 bases from J; junction bases left unmatched: 0. This CDR3 is 11 amino acids long. Germline V gives CDR1 MNHEY, CDR2 SVGAGI. CDR3 in DNA: TGTGCCAGCAGTTACTCGGGACAGGAGTACTTC. Amino acids: CASSYSGQEYF.

The genes are TRBV11-3 and TRBJ2-5, with a possible D match to TRBD1 (5 bases). Trimming removed 7 bases at V and 6 bases at J, with 12 bases between. This CDR3 is built from 12 residues. CDR1 and CDR2 from the germline V gene are SGHNT and YENEEA. This CDR3 is CASTRDGQTQYF. CDR3 nucleotide sequence: TGTGCCAGCACCAGGGATGGACAGACCCAGTACTTC.

The V and J genes are TRBV28 and TRBJ2-7; D possibly corresponds to TRBD1 (6 bases). V lost 3 bases, J lost 0 bases, and 9 bases lay in between. The germline gives CDR1 MDHEN, CDR2 SYDVKM. The CDR3 extends over 14 amino acids. The CDR3 DNA follows: TGTGCCAGCAGTTTGCAGGGGATCTCCTACGAGCAGTACTTC. Translation gives CASSLQGISYEQYF. Full variable domain (remainder filled in from reference TRBV28 and TRBJ2-7): DVKVTQSSRYLVKRTGEKVFLECVQDMDHENMFWYRQDPGLGLRLIYFSYDVKMKEKGDIPEGYSVSREKKERFSLILESASTNQTSMYLCASSLQGISYEQYFGPGTRLTVT.

Concerning this clone itself: One end of the junction does not line up with germline, which may come from a read error. The same CDR3 also results from other DNA sequences found in this sample. J is TRBJ1-1 and V is TRBV18; D not resolved. Per germline, CDR1 KGHSH and CDR2 LQKENI. The CDR3 is 16 amino acids. The CDR3 DNA reads TGCGCCAGCTCACCGCTACCCAAAACAGCGAACACTGAAGCTTTCTTT. Protein product: CASSPLPKTANTEAFF.

V is TRBV27 and J is TRBJ1-5, with 11 bases aligning to TRBD1. Trimming took 6 bases from V and 0 from J; bases not matched to a gene: 7. CDR3 length equals 17 residues. The germline gives CDR1 MNHEY, CDR2 SMNVEV (reference sequence). CDR3 region: CASSRDRGTYSNQPQHF. The CDR3 region has the DNA TGTGCCAGCAGCCGGGACAGGGGGACTTATAGCAATCAGCCCCAGCATTTT.

The chain links TRBV7-2 to TRBJ2-7; 8 bases map to TRBD1. The CDR3 length is 13 residues. Germline V gene data show CDR1 as SGHTA and CDR2 as FQGNSA. V shed 3 bases and J 6 bases; nucleotides not matched to a gene: 4. The DNA of the CDR3 is TGTGCCAGCAGCTTTGGACAGGGTTCCGAGCAGTACTTC. Its protein product is CASSFGQGSEQYF.

The CDR3, as DNA: TGTGCCAGCAGCTTATTCCTAGCGGCAGGAGCCGGCTCCTACAATGAGCAGTTCTTC. It codes for CASSLFLAAGAGSYNEQFF. The chain has TRBV7-2 and TRBJ2-1, with 7 nucleotides matching TRBD2. The germline CDR1 and CDR2 sequences are SGHTA and FQGNSA. The CDR3 has 19 amino acids. J gave up 0 bases and V 2 bases, and 13 bases lay outside the gene matches.

The V call is TRBV4-3, the J call TRBJ2-1; 10 nucleotides match TRBD2. J gave up 6 bases and V 2 bases, and 4 bases lay outside the gene matches. This CDR3 spans 15 amino acids. The germline V gene has CDR1 LGHNA and CDR2 YSLEER. Written as DNA, the CDR3 is TGCGCCAGCAGCCAACCTAGCGGGGGTCTCAATGAGCAGTTCTTC. Translated: CASSQPSGGLNEQFF.

J is TRBJ2-7 and V is TRBV4-3; perhaps TRBD1 as D (5 bases). The length of the CDR3 is 15 residues. Trimming took off 0 bases at V and 2 bases at J, with 11 bases between the two ends. The germline gives CDR1 LGHNA, CDR2 YSLEER. Here the CDR3 reads CASSQDQGFAYEQYF. CDR3 in DNA: TGCGCCAGCAGCCAAGATCAGGGATTCGCCTACGAGCAGTACTTC.

The J gene is TRBJ1-2, the V gene TRBV27; D is perhaps TRBD1 (6 bases). Trimming pared 3 bases from V and 4 bases from J, leaving 15 bases between. The germline V gene encodes CDR1 MNHEY and CDR2 SMNVEV (reference sequence). The CDR3 is 15 amino acids. The CDR3 region is CASSFRVGGVYGYTF. CDR3 nucleotides: TGTGCCAGCAGTTTTCGGGTAGGGGGGGTCTATGGCTACACCTTC.

This clone was picked up a small number of times. The chain recombines TRBV5-4 with TRBJ2-5, with 16 bases fitting TRBD2. V lost 4 bases to trimming and J lost 4 bases; unmatched junction nucleotides: 7. This CDR3 comprises 17 residues. From germline, CDR1 is SGHNT and CDR2 YYREEE (reference sequence). The CDR3 sequence is CASSDGTSGRGGETQYF. In nucleotides, the CDR3 is TGTGCCAGCAGCGACGGGACTAGCGGGAGGGGGGGAGAGACCCAGTACTTC.

As concerns this clone: The same CDR3 also results from other DNA sequences found in this sample. The chain has TRBV19 and TRBJ1-2, with TRBD1 identical over 7 bases. The CDR3 length is 14 residues. Germline V gene data show CDR1 as LNHDA and CDR2 as SQIVND (reference sequence). The V and J ends lost 5 bases and 2 bases, in that order; junction bases with no gene match: 5. CDR3 nucleotides: TGTGCCAGTAGTCCGCAGACAGGGAACTATGGCTACACCTTC. It translates to CASSPQTGNYGYTF.

This rearrangement joins TRBV6-5 to TRBJ2-5; D perhaps matches TRBD2 (5 bases). The germline V gene has CDR1 MNHEY and CDR2 SVGAGI. The CDR3 has 14 amino acids. The germline V and J ends were trimmed by 7 bases and 5 bases, with 17 bases remaining between them. The CDR3 here is CASTVGAPRETQYF. The CDR3 DNA follows: TGTGCCAGCACGGTGGGAGCCCCGAGGGAGACCCAGTACTTC.

This chain's CDR3 is CATSDFRARGGRGDTQYF. In DNA, the CDR3 is TGTGCCACCAGTGATTTCAGAGCGCGGGGGGGCCGAGGAGATACGCAGTATTTT. This chain joins TRBV24-1 and TRBJ2-3; 9 bases are shared with TRBD2. After removal of 1 base from V and 5 bases from J, the junction contained 12 bases not matched to a gene. Germline CDR1 reads KGHDR; CDR2 reads SFDVKD. The CDR3 has 18 amino acids.

A single count supports this clone. The rearrangement uses TRBV11-2 and TRBJ2-5; 10 bases are shared with TRBD1. From germline, CDR1 is SGHAT and CDR2 FQNNGV. With 5 bases clipped from V and 1 base from J, the junction kept 4 bases outside the gene matches. The CDR3 loop spans 15 amino acids. The CDR3 loop reads CASSHGTGVQETQYF. CDR3 in DNA: TGTGCCAGCAGCCATGGGACAGGGGTCCAAGAGACCCAGTACTTC. Full variable domain (missing parts from reference TRBV11-2 and TRBJ2-5): EAGVAQSPRYKIIEKRQSVAFWCNPISGHATLYWYQQILGQGPKLLIQFQNNGVVDDSQLPKDRFSAERLKGVDSTLKIQPAKLEDSAVYLCASSHGTGVQETQYFGPGTRLLVL.

The J gene is TRBJ1-5, the V gene TRBV29-1; 7 bases fit TRBD1. After removal of 4 bases from V and 3 bases from J, the junction contained 3 bases not matched to a gene. Germline values: CDR1 SQVTM, CDR2 ANQGSEA. The CDR3 sequence is 13 residues long. CDR3 nucleotide sequence: TGCAGCGTTGGGGGACAGTTCAATCAGCCCCAGCATTTT. Translated: CSVGGQFNQPQHF.

This chain joins TRBV11-2 and TRBJ2-3; D ambiguous. V was pared by 1 base and J by 3 bases, with 5 bases between. Germline V gene sequence: CDR1 SGHAT, CDR2 FQNNGV. CDR3 length: 13 residues. CDR3 region: CASSLGGTDTQYF. The CDR3 nucleotides are TGTGCCAGCAGCTTAGGCGGTACAGATACGCAGTATTTT.

The CDR3 bases are TGTGCCAGCAGTTTCTCTAGCGGACCCTACGAGCAGTACTTC. It codes for CASSFSSGPYEQYF. The J gene is TRBJ2-7, the V gene TRBV28; the match to TRBD2 covers 7 bases. Germline V gives CDR1 MDHEN, CDR2 SYDVKM. With V trimmed by 3 bases and J by 2 bases, 4 bases remained unmatched. The CDR3 loop spans 14 amino acids.

The CDR3 DNA follows: TGTGCCAGCAGTCCTCGGGGAAGAGAGACCCAGTACTTC. This gives the protein CASSPRGRETQYF. The chain employs TRBV11-2 and TRBJ2-5, with D perhaps TRBD2 (5 bases). Germline lookup yields CDR1 SGHAT and CDR2 FQNNGV. The CDR3 covers 13 residues. Trimming stripped 6 bases from V and 4 bases from J, with 12 bases between.

The chain joins TRBV19 to TRBJ2-5, with no clear D. Germline CDR1 is LNHDA and CDR2 is SQIVND (reference sequence). Trimming removed 3 bases from V and 4 bases from J, with 9 bases in between. The CDR3 runs to 13 residues. The chain's CDR3 is CASSMTHRETQYF. The CDR3 coding sequence is TGTGCCAGTAGTATGACTCATCGAGAGACCCAGTACTTC. Supplemented by reference TRBV19 and TRBJ2-5, the full variable domain reads DGGITQSPKYLFRKEGQNVTLSCEQNLNHDAMYWYRQDPGQGLRLIYYSQIVNDFQKGDIAEGYSVSREKKESFPLTVTSAQKNPTAFYLCASSMTHRETQYFGPGTRLLVL.

V usage is TRBV5-1 and J usage is TRBJ1-6, with 12 bases that match TRBD1. V was pared by 2 bases and J by 6 bases, with 6 bases of the junction left unmatched. This CDR3 has 17 amino acids. CDR1 and CDR2 from the germline V gene are SGHRS and YFSETQ. The CDR3 protein is CASSLPGQGALNSPLHF. As DNA, the CDR3 is TGCGCCAGCAGCTTACCGGGACAGGGGGCCCTTAATTCACCCCTCCACTTT.

This clone occurred a few times. This sequence joins TRBV9 and TRBJ2-2, with a tentative D call TRBD2 (7 bases). The CDR3 runs 14 residues. Germline V gene lookup returns CDR1 SGDLS and CDR2 YYNGEE. V was shortened by 5 bases and J by 5 bases, with 13 bases between the two germline ends. As DNA, the CDR3 is TGTGCCAGCAGGGGGGGGCCCTCGACCGGGGAGCTGTTTTTT. Protein product: CASRGGPSTGELFF.